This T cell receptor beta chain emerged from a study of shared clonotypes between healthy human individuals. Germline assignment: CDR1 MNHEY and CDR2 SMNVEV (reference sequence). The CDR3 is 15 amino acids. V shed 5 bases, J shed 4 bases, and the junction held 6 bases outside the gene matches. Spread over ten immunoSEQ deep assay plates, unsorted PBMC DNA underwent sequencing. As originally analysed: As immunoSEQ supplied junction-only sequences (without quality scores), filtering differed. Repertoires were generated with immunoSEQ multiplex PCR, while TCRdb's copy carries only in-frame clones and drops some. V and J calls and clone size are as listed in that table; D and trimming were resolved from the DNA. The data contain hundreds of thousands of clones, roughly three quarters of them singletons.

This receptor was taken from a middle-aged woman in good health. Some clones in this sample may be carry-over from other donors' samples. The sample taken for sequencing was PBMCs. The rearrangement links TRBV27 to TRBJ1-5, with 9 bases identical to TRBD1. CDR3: CASSPWDRENQPQHF. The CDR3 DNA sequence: TGTGCCAGCAGTCCATGGGACAGGGAAAATCAGCCCCAGCATTTT.